This T cell receptor beta chain originates from a study of blood T cell repertoires in COVID-19. Study in general: COVID-19 samples, acute and convalescent, were from the United States, Italy and Spain. T cells, B-cell-depleted T cells, or PBMCs provided the cDNA or gDNA that served as material.

Authors' processing steps: By means of reference gene primer amplification, nucleated cell counts were estimated. TCRdb keeps only in-frame clones here, not all; method: immunoSEQ multiplex PCR. The DNA was the basis for D and trimming; V, J and clone size are from that table. This sample has 200,000 to 250,000 clones; around four fifths occur once, and the top ten carry roughly a tenth. This clone was recorded once. Patients in Seattle were enrolled during active infection, then followed longitudinally. The sample comprised peripheral blood. This clonotype was sampled from a woman aged 80 or over with COVID-19, enrolled during active disease.

The CDR3 loop reads CASRTRGEGETQYF. CDR3 DNA sequence: TGTGCCAGCCGCACCCGGGGGGAAGGAGAGACCCAGTACTTC. This chain joins TRBV18 and TRBJ2-5; 7 positions match TRBD2. V shed 8 bases and J 4 bases; nucleotides not matched to a gene: 10. CDR3 size: 14 residues. Germline CDR1 reads KGHSH; CDR2 reads LQKENI.